The 9 T cell receptor beta chains reported below all come from one sample, sequenced in a study of glioma-infiltrating T cells after dendritic cell vaccination. Sequenced by immunoSEQ multiplex PCR; TCRdb stores in-frame clones only, minus some. The repertoire holds 90,000 or so clones, with about 85% as singletons. The specimen was blood, collected before dendritic cell vaccination. The receptor source for this set is a human donor with glioblastoma.

V usage is TRBV1 and J usage is TRBJ1-5; the table's D call, TRBD1, was not checked against the DNA. TRBV1 is described as a pseudogene. This CDR3 comprises 16 residues. The CDR3, as DNA: TGCACCAGCAGCCAGGCAATCGGACAGGCCTTGGAGCCCCAGCATTTT. This gives the protein CTSSQAIGQALEPQHF.

The chain couples TRBV18 to TRBJ2-7; the D gene is possibly TRBD2 (6 bases). This CDR3 is built from 15 residues. Germline V gene sequence: CDR1 KGHSH, CDR2 LQKENI. Trimming pared 2 bases from V and 5 bases from J, leaving 16 bases between. The CDR3 here is CASSPKSGAQNEQYF. DNA of the CDR3: TGTGCCAGCTCACCAAAATCGGGAGCCCAGAACGAGCAGTACTTC.

V and J are TRBV12-5 and TRBJ2-3, with TRBD1 matching over 7 bases. Germline values: CDR1 LGHNT, CDR2 FRNRAP. With 0 bases clipped from V and 1 base from J, the junction kept 10 bases outside the gene matches. CDR3 size: 18 residues. The CDR3 DNA sequence: TGTGCTAGTGGTTTGGTCCTATCGACAGGGACGGGCACAGATACGCAGTATTTT. The encoded protein is CASGLVLSTGTGTDTQYF.

The V and J genes are TRBV2 and TRBJ1-2; D unclear. V shed 0 bases and J shed 7 bases, with 9 bases lying between them. This CDR3 spans 13 amino acids. Germline V gives CDR1 SNHLY, CDR2 FYNNEI. CDR3 bases: TGTGCCAGCAGTGAAGCCCGGGAACGTGGCTACACCTTC. This translates into CASSEARERGYTF.

This sequence joins TRBV6-5 and TRBJ2-5; 10 bases agree with TRBD1. Looked up from germline, CDR1 is MNHEY and CDR2 is SVGAGI. J lost 4 bases, V lost 5 bases, and 4 bases had no gene match. The CDR3 contains 14 residues. The CDR3 DNA is TGTGCCAGCAGTAATGACAGGGGGCGAGAGACCCAGTACTTC. Translated: CASSNDRGRETQYF.

The V gene is TRBV18, the J gene TRBJ2-4; TRBD2 matches at 12 bases. Looked up from germline, CDR1 is KGHSH and CDR2 is LQKENI. V trimming: 0 bases; J trimming: 0 bases; junction bases outside the gene matches: 6. This CDR3 is 19 amino acids long. The CDR3 region is CASSPPSSGGAAAKNIQYF. In DNA, the CDR3 is TGTGCCAGCTCACCACCGTCTAGCGGGGGGGCCGCAGCCAAAAACATTCAGTACTTC.

The V gene is TRBV7-2, the J gene TRBJ2-1; tentatively, D is TRBD2 (6 bases). The CDR3 covers 19 residues. Germline V CDR1 and CDR2: SGHTA, FQGNSA. Trimming cost V 0 bases and J 0 bases, with 18 bases left between them. The CDR3 loop reads CASSLAGSGRSPSYNEQFF. In nucleotides, the CDR3 is TGTGCCAGCAGCTTAGCGGGTAGCGGTAGGAGCCCCTCCTACAATGAGCAGTTCTTC.

This clone was recorded only once. The chain joins TRBV6-5 to TRBJ2-7; TRBD1 agrees at 7 bases. The CDR3 is 14 amino acids. CDR1 MNHEY and CDR2 SVGAGI come from the germline V gene. Unmatched junction bases numbered 12, after V lost 7 bases and J lost 6 bases. In DNA form, the CDR3 reads TGTGCCAGCACCCTCGACAGGGTCAATGGCGAGCAGTACTTC. Translating it yields CASTLDRVNGEQYF.

V is TRBV5-6 and J is TRBJ1-4, with 7 bases that match TRBD1. Per germline, CDR1 SGHDT and CDR2 YYEEEE. The CDR3 runs to 17 residues. V dropped 5 bases and J dropped 3; count of bases not matched to a gene: 13. DNA for the CDR3: TGTGCCAGCAGTTATTCGGTTATTCAGGGGGCTAATGAAAAACTGTTTTTT. It specifies CASSYSVIQGANEKLFF.